This record concerns one T cell receptor (beta chain) sequence. Its antigen is currently unknown. TCRdb independently ran MiXCR on the 5' RACE reads; one entry per CDR3 protein. The sample lists 450,000 to 550,000 distinct CDR3 sequences, 21% occurring once. This sample was taken from a study of T cells after yellow fever vaccination. Study overall: SMART-Seq v4 Ultra Low Input prepared libraries from low-cell fractions. Study-level findings and limits: FACS-sorted repertoires might harbor abundant contaminating clonotypes from the bulk population. Only a small proportion of the clonotypes turned up in both the CD4 and the CD8 compartments, likely arising from convergent recombination. Booster samples showed a return of most primary-vaccination clones (around 95% CD4, approximately 90% CD8).

This CDR3 spans 14 amino acids. Germline CDR1 and CDR2: SQVTM and ANQGSEA. Trimming removed 7 bases from V and 1 base from J, with 13 bases in between. V usage is TRBV29-1 and J usage is TRBJ2-2; no firm D call. The clonotype originates from a young man who received the YFV17D yellow fever vaccine. Sequences were derived from PBMCs, sampled about 20 days after the first yellow fever vaccination. CDR3 nucleotides: TGCAGCGCCAACATAGATAGGAACACCGGGGAGCTGTTTTTT. It encodes CSANIDRNTGELFF.